Listed below are T cell receptor beta chains from one sample, sequenced in a study of radiotherapy plus CTLA-4 blockade in lung cancer. This table comes from immunoSEQ multiplex PCR, and its TCRdb copy is limited to in-frame clones, with some not included. The repertoire includes around 130,000 clones, about 87% of them detected once, and 6.9% sits in the top ten. This sample comprised peripheral blood, obtained from a patient treated with radiotherapy plus ipilimumab. These receptors were taken from a human donor with non-small cell lung cancer that progressed on radiotherapy plus ipilimumab. CDR3s include the opening cysteine and the closing phenylalanine or tryptophan. Fields, in order: V gene, J gene, clone size, D gene, CDR3 DNA, CDR3 protein. D genes are given only for firm matches. Size tells how often a clone was seen (once, few, many) or the class of an expanded clone, and some rows leave it out.

TRBV18	TRBJ1-1	.	TRBD1	TGTGCCAGCTCGCAGGGACAGGGGGTGAGTGAAGCTTTCTTT	CASSQGQGVSEAFF
TRBV6-6	TRBJ1-5	.	.	TGTGCCAGCAGTTACCAGCTCTTTCAGCCCCAGCATTTT	CASSYQLFQPQHF
TRBV6-1	TRBJ2-7	.	TRBD2	TGTGCCAGCAGGGTAGCGGGCCCACACGAGCAGTACTTC	CASRVAGPHEQYF
TRBV18	TRBJ2-7	.	.	TGTGCCAGCTCCCTCCCCAGTAGCTCCTACGAGCAGTACTTC	CASSLPSSSYEQYF
TRBV5-4	TRBJ2-5	once	.	TGTGCCAGCAGTCCGAGGGGGGGGTCCCAAGAGACCCAGTACTTC	CASSPRGGSQETQYF
TRBV30	TRBJ2-7	.	.	TGTGCCTGGAGCCTGGAGGGGTCCTACGAGCAGTACTTC	CAWSLEGSYEQYF
TRBV19	TRBJ2-3	once	TRBD1	TGTGCCAGTAGTGCCGGGACAGTGGGTACAGATACGCAGTATTTT	CASSAGTVGTDTQYF
TRBV10-3	TRBJ2-5	.	.	TGTGCCATTCAGGAGACCCAGTACTTC	CAIQETQYF
TRBV21-1	TRBJ2-1	few	.	TGTGCCAGCAGCAATTTCTTCCCTCCGGGAGTGGCCTACAATGAGCAGTTCTTC	CASSNFFPPGVAYNEQFF
TRBV11-3	TRBJ2-1	.	TRBD1	TGTGCCAGCAGCTTAGGTGGACAGGGGAGGAATGAGCAGTTCTTC	CASSLGGQGRNEQFF
TRBV5-1	TRBJ1-2	.	.	TGCGCCAGCAGCACCCGACCAGAGAATGGCTACACCTTC	CASSTRPENGYTF
TRBV2	TRBJ2-1	.	TRBD2	TGTGCCAGCAGAGGACTAGATTATACTGGAGAGCAGTTCTTC	CASRGLDYTGEQFF
TRBV2	TRBJ1-1	.	TRBD1	TGTGCCAGCAGTATCACAGGGGACACTGAAGCTTTCTTT	CASSITGDTEAFF
TRBV6-5	TRBJ1-4	.	TRBD1	TGTGCCAGCAGTCGGGACAGCCGTAGGGAAAAACTGTTTTTT	CASSRDSRREKLFF
TRBV18	TRBJ2-3	.	.	TGTGCCAGCTCACCACTCAGTTTTGGGACAAGCACAGATACGCAGTATTTT	CASSPLSFGTSTDTQYF
TRBV2	TRBJ2-3	few	TRBD2	TGTGCCAGCAGGCTTCTAGCGGGAGACACAGATACGCAGTATTTT	CASRLLAGDTDTQYF
TRBV9	TRBJ2-1	.	TRBD2	TGTGCCAGCAGCCCCTCCGGGAGGGCCGGCATCGGTGAGCAGTTCTTC	CASSPSGRAGIGEQFF
TRBV11-2	TRBJ1-1	.	TRBD1	TGTGCCAGCAGCGTTGACAGGGCTATGAACACTGAAGCTTTCTTT	CASSVDRAMNTEAFF
TRBV5-1	TRBJ2-1	.	TRBD2	TGCGCCAGCACCCCGCTAGCGGGAGGGCGGAATGAGCAGTTCTTC	CASTPLAGGRNEQFF
TRBV5-1	TRBJ2-7	.	TRBD2	TGCGCCAGCAGCTACGGACTAGCGGGAGCAAGTAGCGAGCAGTACTTC	CASSYGLAGASSEQYF
TRBV7-2	TRBJ2-1	.	TRBD2	TGTGCCAGCAGCAGACTAGCGGGAGGGTACAATGAGCAGTTCTTC	CASSRLAGGYNEQFF
TRBV4-1	TRBJ2-7	once	.	TGCGCCAGCAGCCAAGATTTGGCCCTCCAGGAGCAGTACTTC	CASSQDLALQEQYF
TRBV19	TRBJ1-2	.	.	TGTGCCAGTAGTACACCAACCCTATGGGGCTACACCTTC	CASSTPTLWGYTF
TRBV29-1	TRBJ1-2	.	TRBD1	TGCAGCGTCCGCGGACAGGGCGGTGATGGCTACACCTTC	CSVRGQGGDGYTF
TRBV5-1	TRBJ1-2	.	.	TGCGCCAGCAGCTTGGATCCGAGAAACACCTTC	CASSLDPRNTF
TRBV9	TRBJ1-1	.	.	TGTGCCAGCAGCGTAGCGGCAGGGTTGGGCACTGAAGCTTTCTTT	CASSVAAGLGTEAFF
TRBV19	TRBJ1-5	.	.	TGTGCCAGTAGTACTTTAAGGAAAGGCAATCAGCCCCAGCATTTT	CASSTLRKGNQPQHF
TRBV14	TRBJ2-2	.	.	TGTGCCAGCAGCCAAGCTCTAGGGAACACCGGGGAGCTGTTTTTT	CASSQALGNTGELFF
TRBV6-1	TRBJ2-7	.	.	TGTGCCAGCTGCAAGGGGGAGCGGGTCCAATACGAGCAGTACTTC	CASCKGERVQYEQYF
TRBV10-3	TRBJ2-7	.	.	TGTGCCCCCGCTCAGTCGGCGGCCAACTACGAGCAGTACTTC	CAPAQSAANYEQYF
TRBV6-1	TRBJ2-3	.	TRBD2	TGTGCCAGCAGTGCGGGCGGGAGGGAGGCAGATACGCAGTATTTT	CASSAGGREADTQYF
TRBV4-1	TRBJ1-4	.	TRBD1	TGCGCCAGCAGCCAAGATGAGGGACAGGGTAATGAAAAACTGTTTTTT	CASSQDEGQGNEKLFF
TRBV4-1	TRBJ2-7	.	TRBD1	TGCGCCAGCAGCCGACAGGGGACAGGCTCCTACGAGCAGTACTTC	CASSRQGTGSYEQYF
TRBV10-3	TRBJ1-1	.	.	TGTGCCATCAGTGGGCAGCAGACTATTGAAGCTTTCTTT	CAISGQQTIEAFF
TRBV7-8	TRBJ1-4	.	.	TGTGCCAGCAGCTTAGAGGGAGCGATTGCAACTAATGAAAAACTGTTTTTT	CASSLEGAIATNEKLFF
TRBV5-1	TRBJ2-7	.	.	TGCGCCAGCAGCTTTATATCAGGCTCCTACGAGCAGTACTTC	CASSFISGSYEQYF
TRBV27	TRBJ2-1	.	.	TGTGCCAGCAGTTTAAGGCGTGAGGGAGGGGGTGAGCAGTTCTTC	CASSLRREGGGEQFF
TRBV5-1	TRBJ2-5	.	.	TGCGCCAGCAGCTGGGGGACCTCAGGGGAGACCCAGTACTTC	CASSWGTSGETQYF
TRBV7-9	TRBJ1-2	.	.	TGTGCCAGCAGCCTGGGGGGATATGGCTACACCTTC	CASSLGGYGYTF
TRBV4-1	TRBJ1-1	.	.	TGCGCCAGCCGGCGGGGGGCCAGTACTGAAGCTTTCTTT	CASRRGASTEAFF
TRBV10-2	TRBJ2-5	.	.	TGCGCCAGCAGTGCCCTAGCAGGGGCCCAGTACTTC	CASSALAGAQYF
TRBV7-9	TRBJ1-2	few	.	TGTGCCAGCAGCTTAGCTGAGGCTAACTATGGCTACACCTTC	CASSLAEANYGYTF
TRBV11-2	TRBJ2-1	.	.	TGTGCCAGCAGCTTGGCAAAGAATGAGCAGTTCTTC	CASSLAKNEQFF
TRBV19	TRBJ1-4	once	.	TGTGCCAGTACCCTAGATGTGATGGGAGAAAAACTGTTTTTT	CASTLDVMGEKLFF
TRBV10-2	TRBJ2-5	once	TRBD1	TGCGCCAGTAAAGGGGGACAGGGAGGGGAGACCCAGTACTTC	CASKGGQGGETQYF
TRBV19	TRBJ2-7	once	.	TGTGCCAGTAGTATTTTCTCGGCGGGCCTACCCTACGAGCAGTACTTC	CASSIFSAGLPYEQYF
TRBV2	TRBJ2-2	.	.	TGTGCCAGCAGTGCAGGAGCGGGACAGGTCGGGGAGCTGTTTTTT	CASSAGAGQVGELFF
TRBV5-8	TRBJ2-5	.	TRBD2	TGTGCCAGCAGCGGGGGACTAGCGGTAGAGACCCAGTACTTC	CASSGGLAVETQYF
TRBV5-1	TRBJ2-6	.	.	TGCGCCAGCAGCAGGCTAGGTCCCCCTTCTGGGGCCAACGTCCTGACTTTC	CASSRLGPPSGANVLTF
TRBV7-2	TRBJ2-1	.	.	TGTGCCAGCAGCCGATATCTAGCCGCCACAGCGTTCTTC	CASSRYLAATAFF
TRBV27	TRBJ1-2	.	.	TGTGCCAGCAGTCGACCGGGGGGCCCCTACACCTTC	CASSRPGGPYTF